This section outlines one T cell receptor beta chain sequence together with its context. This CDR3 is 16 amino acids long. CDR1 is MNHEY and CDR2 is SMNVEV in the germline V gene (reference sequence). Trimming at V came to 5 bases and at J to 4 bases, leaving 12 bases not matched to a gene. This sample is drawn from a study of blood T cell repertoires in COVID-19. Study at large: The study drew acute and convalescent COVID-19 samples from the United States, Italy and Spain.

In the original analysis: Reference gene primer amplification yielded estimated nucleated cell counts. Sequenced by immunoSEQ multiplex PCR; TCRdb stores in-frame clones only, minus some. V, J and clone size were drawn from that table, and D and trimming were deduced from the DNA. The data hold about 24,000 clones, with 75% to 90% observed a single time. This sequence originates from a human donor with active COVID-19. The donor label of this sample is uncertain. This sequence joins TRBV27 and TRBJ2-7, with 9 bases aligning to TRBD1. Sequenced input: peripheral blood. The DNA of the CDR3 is TGTGCCAGCAGTGAGGACAGGGGAGGGACTGGTTACGAGCAGTACTTC. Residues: CASSEDRGGTGYEQYF.